The subject of this entry is one T cell receptor (beta chain). Its cognate antigen is unknown. This specimen belongs to a study of blood T cells in healthy people across ages. Study-wide points: Higher diversity and more naive CD4+ cells were features of long-lived donors, compared to aged donors.

With a J-beta primer mix and a sample-barcoded 5' primer, a second PCR ran about 6 to 11 cycles. A 12-random-nucleotide template-switch adaptor tagged each cDNA molecule. TCRdb analysed the 5' RACE reads with MiXCR anew, one entry per CDR3 protein. The table includes 710,000 or so distinct CDR3 sequences, 20% to 25% detected once. CDR1 and CDR2 from the germline V gene are SGHRS and YFSETQ. The ends lost 4 bases at V and 2 bases at J; junction bases unmatched: 7. The CDR3 runs to 15 residues. Sequenced sample: blood. V and J are TRBV5-1 and TRBJ2-3; 7 bases are shared with TRBD2. The clonotype originates from a man in his 70s in good health. For the CDR3, the DNA is TGCGCCAGCAGCCCCACGCGGGGGAACACAGATACGCAGTATTTT. Translation: CASSPTRGNTDTQYF.